This note documents a single T cell receptor beta chain sequence. Method: immunoSEQ multiplex PCR; TCRdb's copy keeps in-frame clones and lacks some. The sample lists 1,400,000 or so clones, around 98.5% occurring once. The data were obtained in a study of shared clonotypes between healthy human individuals. The V gene lost 0 bases and the J gene lost 3 bases, with 18 bases spanning the gap. This CDR3 spans 18 amino acids. Germline CDR1 reads SGHDN; CDR2 reads FVKESK. The material sequenced was naive CD4+ T cells sorted from blood. Subset defined: CD45RA+ positively selected. This rearrangement joins TRBV14 to TRBJ2-1; D is unclear. This TCR came from a man aged 25-40 years in good health. The CDR3 DNA follows: TGTGCCAGCAGCCAAGATTTGTATCCCGGGCAGTTCTACAATGAGCAGTTCTTC. This gives the protein CASSQDLYPGQFYNEQFF.